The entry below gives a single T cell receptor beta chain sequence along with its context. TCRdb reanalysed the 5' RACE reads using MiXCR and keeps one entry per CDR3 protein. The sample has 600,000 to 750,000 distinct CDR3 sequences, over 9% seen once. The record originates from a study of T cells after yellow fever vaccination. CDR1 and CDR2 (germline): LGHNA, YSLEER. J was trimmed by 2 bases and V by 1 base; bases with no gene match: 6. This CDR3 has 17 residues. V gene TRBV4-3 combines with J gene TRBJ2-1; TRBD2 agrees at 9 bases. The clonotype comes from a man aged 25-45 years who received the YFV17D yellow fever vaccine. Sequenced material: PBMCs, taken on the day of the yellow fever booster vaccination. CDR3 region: CASSQVPAGGPYNEQFF. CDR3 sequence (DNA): TGCGCCAGCAGCCAAGTCCCGGCGGGAGGGCCCTACAATGAGCAGTTCTTC.